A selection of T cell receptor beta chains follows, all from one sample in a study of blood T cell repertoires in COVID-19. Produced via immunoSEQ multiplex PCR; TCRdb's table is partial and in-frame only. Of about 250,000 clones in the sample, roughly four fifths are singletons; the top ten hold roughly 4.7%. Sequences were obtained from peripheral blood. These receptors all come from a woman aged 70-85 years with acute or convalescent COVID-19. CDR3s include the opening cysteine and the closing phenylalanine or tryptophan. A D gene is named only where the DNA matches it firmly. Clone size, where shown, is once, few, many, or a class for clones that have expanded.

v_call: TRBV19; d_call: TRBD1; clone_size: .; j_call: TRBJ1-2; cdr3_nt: TGTGCCAGTAGAAGGGACAGGGGTAACTATGGCTACACCTTC; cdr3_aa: CASRRDRGNYGYTF
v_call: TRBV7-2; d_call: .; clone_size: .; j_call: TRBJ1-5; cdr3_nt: TGTGCCAGCACCCCGGACAGATATAGCAATCAGCCCCAGCATTTT; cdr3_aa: CASTPDRYSNQPQHF
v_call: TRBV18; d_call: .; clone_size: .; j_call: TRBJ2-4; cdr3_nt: TGTGCCAGCTCACCACCGGGCACTTTAGCCAAAAACATTCAGTACTTC; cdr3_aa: CASSPPGTLAKNIQYF
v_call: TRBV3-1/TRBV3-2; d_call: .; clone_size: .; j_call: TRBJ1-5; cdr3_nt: TGTGCCAGCAGCCAAAACATCACAGGGCCCGCCGCCAATCAGCCCCAGCATTTT; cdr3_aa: CASSQNITGPAANQPQHF
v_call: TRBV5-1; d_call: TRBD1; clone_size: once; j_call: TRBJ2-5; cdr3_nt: TGCGCCAGCAGCCCCGACCCGACAGGGGCCCAGGAGACCCAGTACTTC; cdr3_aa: CASSPDPTGAQETQYF
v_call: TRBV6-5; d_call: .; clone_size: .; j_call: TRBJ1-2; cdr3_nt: TGTGCCAGCAGTATGTTCAGTTCCTCTAGGGGCTACACCTTC; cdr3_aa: CASSMFSSSRGYTF
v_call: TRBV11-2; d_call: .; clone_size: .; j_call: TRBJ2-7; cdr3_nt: TGTGCCAGCAGCTTGGGCGCAGCCTACGAGCAGTACTTC; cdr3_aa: CASSLGAAYEQYF
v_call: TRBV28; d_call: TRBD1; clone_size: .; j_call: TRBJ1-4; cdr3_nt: TGTGCCAGCAGTTCAGGACAGGGGCGAGGGGAAAAACTGTTTTTT; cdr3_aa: CASSSGQGRGEKLFF
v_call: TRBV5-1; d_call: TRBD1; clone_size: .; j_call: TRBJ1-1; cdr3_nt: TGCGCCAGCAGCCGTGACAGGGTAGGAAAGACTGAAGCTTTCTTT; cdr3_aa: CASSRDRVGKTEAFF
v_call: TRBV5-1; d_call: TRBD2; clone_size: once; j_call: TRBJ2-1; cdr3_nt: TGCGCCAGCAGCTTGGCCCAATATACTAGCGGGCAGTACAATGAGCAGTTCTTC; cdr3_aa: CASSLAQYTSGQYNEQFF
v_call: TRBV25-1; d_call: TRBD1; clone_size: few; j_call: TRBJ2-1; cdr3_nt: TGTGCCAGCAGTGCGGACCAACAGGGGAGCTCCTACAATGAGCAGTTCTTC; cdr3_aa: CASSADQQGSSYNEQFF
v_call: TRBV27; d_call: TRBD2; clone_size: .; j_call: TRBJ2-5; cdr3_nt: TGTGCCAGCAGTTTAAGGACTAGCGGGGGGCGGGAGACCCAGTACTTC; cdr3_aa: CASSLRTSGGRETQYF
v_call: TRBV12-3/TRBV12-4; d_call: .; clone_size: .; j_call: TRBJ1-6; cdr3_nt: TGTGCCAGCAGTTTATGGGAGAATTCACCCCTCCACTTT; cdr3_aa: CASSLWENSPLHF
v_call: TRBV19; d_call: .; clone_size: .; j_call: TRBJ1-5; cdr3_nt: TGTGCCAGTAGACCCGCAGGGGTTCAGCCCCAGCATTTT; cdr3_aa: CASRPAGVQPQHF
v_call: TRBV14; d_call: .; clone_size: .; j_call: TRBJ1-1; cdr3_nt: TGTGCCAGCAGCCCTTTGACAGGGAACACTGAAGCTTTCTTT; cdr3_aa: CASSPLTGNTEAFF
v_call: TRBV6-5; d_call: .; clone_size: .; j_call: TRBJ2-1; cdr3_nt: TGTGCCAGCAGTCGACTAGACCTTTACAATGAGCAGTTCTTC; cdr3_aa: CASSRLDLYNEQFF
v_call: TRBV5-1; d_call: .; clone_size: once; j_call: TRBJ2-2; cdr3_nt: TGCGCCAGCAGCTCCCACCCGAGTACGGGTACCGGGGAGCTGTTTTTT; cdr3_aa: CASSSHPSTGTGELFF
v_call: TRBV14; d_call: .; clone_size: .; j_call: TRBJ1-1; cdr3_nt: TGTGCCAGCAGCCCCTTGGGGGGGGGCTTGCGGAACACTGAAGCTTTCTTT; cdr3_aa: CASSPLGGGLRNTEAFF
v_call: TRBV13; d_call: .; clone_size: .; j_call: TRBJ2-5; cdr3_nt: TGTGCCAGCACCTTCGGGTATCCGCCAGAGACCCAGTACTTC; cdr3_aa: CASTFGYPPETQYF
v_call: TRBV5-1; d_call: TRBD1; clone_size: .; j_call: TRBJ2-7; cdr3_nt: TGCGCCAGCAGCCAATTACAGGGGGCCGAGCAGTACTTC; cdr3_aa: CASSQLQGAEQYF
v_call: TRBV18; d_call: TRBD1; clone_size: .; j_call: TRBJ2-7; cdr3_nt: TGTGCCAGCTCACCAACCGGGACAGGGTCGATTCAGTACTTC; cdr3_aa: CASSPTGTGSIQYF
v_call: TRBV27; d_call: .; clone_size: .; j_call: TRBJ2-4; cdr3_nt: TGTGCCAGCAGTTTAAAAGGCAGGGGCTCCAAAAACATTCAGTACTTC; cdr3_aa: CASSLKGRGSKNIQYF
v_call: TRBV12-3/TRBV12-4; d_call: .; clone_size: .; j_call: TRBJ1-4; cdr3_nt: TGTGCCAGCAGTTTACAGGGTGTAAAACTGTTTTTT; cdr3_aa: CASSLQGVKLFF
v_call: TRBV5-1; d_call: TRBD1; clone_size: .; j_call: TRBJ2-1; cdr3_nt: TGCGCCAGCACCGGACAGGGGGCATACAATGAGCAGTTCTTC; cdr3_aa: CASTGQGAYNEQFF
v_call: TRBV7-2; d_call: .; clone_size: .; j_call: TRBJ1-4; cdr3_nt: TGTGCCAGCAGCCCGTCCGGGAAAGAAAAACTGTTTTTT; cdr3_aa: CASSPSGKEKLFF
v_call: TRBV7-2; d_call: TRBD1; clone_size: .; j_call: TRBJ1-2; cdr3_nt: TGTGCCAGCAGCTTAAGAGGACAGGGAGGTGGCTACACCTTC; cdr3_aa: CASSLRGQGGGYTF
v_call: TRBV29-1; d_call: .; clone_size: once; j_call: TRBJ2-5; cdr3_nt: TGCAGCGTTGAAGGTGAACGGGGGAGAGGAGGAGAGACCCAGTACTTC; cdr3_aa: CSVEGERGRGGETQYF
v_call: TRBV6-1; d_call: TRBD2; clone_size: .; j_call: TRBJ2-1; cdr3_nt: TGTGCCAGCAGTGAAGCGCTGGGACTAGCGGGGCAGAGCTCCTACAATGAGCAGTTCTTC; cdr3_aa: CASSEALGLAGQSSYNEQFF
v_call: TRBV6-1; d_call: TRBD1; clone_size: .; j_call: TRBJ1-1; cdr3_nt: TGTGCCAGCAGTGATCCAGGACAGGCGAACACTGAAGCTTTCTTT; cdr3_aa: CASSDPGQANTEAFF
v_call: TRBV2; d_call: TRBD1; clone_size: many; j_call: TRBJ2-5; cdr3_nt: TGTGCCAGCAGTACTCGACAGGGATCAGGGGAGACCCAGTACTTC; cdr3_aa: CASSTRQGSGETQYF
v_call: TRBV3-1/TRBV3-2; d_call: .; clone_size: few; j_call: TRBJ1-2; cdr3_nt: TGTGCCAGCAGCCCGGTGGAGGGCGCAAACTATGGCTACACCTTC; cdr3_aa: CASSPVEGANYGYTF
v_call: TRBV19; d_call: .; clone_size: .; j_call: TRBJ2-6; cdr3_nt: TGTGCCAGTAGTATATATCTGAGAGCTGGGGCCAACGTCCTGACTTTC; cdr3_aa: CASSIYLRAGANVLTF
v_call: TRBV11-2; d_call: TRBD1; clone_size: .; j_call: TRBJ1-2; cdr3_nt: TGTGCCAGCAGCTTAGGACAGGGAAGGTCAGATGGCTACACCTTC; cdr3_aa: CASSLGQGRSDGYTF
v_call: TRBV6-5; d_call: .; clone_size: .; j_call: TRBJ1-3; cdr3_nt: TGTGCCAGCAGTTACTCGCCTAGCTCTGGAAACACCATATATTTT; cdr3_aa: CASSYSPSSGNTIYF
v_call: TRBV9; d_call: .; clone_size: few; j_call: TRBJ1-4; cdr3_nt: TGTGCCAGCAGCGTAGCCCCAGGGTCAAATGAAAAACTGTTTTTT; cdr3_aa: CASSVAPGSNEKLFF